The next 6 T cell receptor beta chains were all read from a single sample in a study of blood T cells in healthy people across ages. A sample-barcoded 5' primer and a J-beta primer mix were used in a second PCR of about 7 to 12 cycles. TCRdb independently ran MiXCR on the 5' RACE reads; one entry per CDR3 protein. The sample lists 790,000 or so distinct CDR3 sequences; approximately 53% were seen once. The sequenced sample consisted of blood. Source of these receptors: a man aged 35-49 years in good health.

The chain uses TRBV28 and TRBJ2-5; 8 bases line up with TRBD2. The ends lost 2 bases at V and 5 bases at J; junction bases unmatched: 4. Germline lookup yields CDR1 MDHEN and CDR2 SYDVKM. The CDR3 runs to 14 residues. The CDR3 sequence is CASSLTSGWETQYF. The CDR3 DNA reads TGTGCCAGCAGTTTAACTAGCGGATGGGAGACCCAGTACTTC.

This sequence joins TRBV30 and TRBJ1-5; no firm D call. V was shortened by 2 bases and J by 0 bases, with 8 bases between the two germline ends. Germline assignment: CDR1 GTSNPN and CDR2 SVGIG (reference sequence). CDR3 length equals 14 residues. CDR3: CAWSLGISNQPQHF. Written as DNA, the CDR3 is TGTGCCTGGAGTCTGGGGATTAGCAATCAGCCCCAGCATTTT. Full variable domain (outside the CDR3, taken from reference TRBV30 and TRBJ1-5): SQTIHQWPATLVQPVGSPLSLECTVEGTSNPNLYWYRQAAGRGLQLLFYSVGIGQISSEVPQNLSASRPQDRQFILSSKKLLLSDSGFYLCAWSLGISNQPQHFGDGTRLSIL.

The chain uses TRBV4-3 and TRBJ1-6; D is possibly TRBD1 (5 bases). Germline V CDR1 and CDR2: LGHNA, YSLEER. The germline V and J ends were trimmed by 1 base and 7 bases, with 11 bases remaining between them. This CDR3 contains 15 residues. The CDR3 region has the DNA TGCGCCAGCAGCCAAGTGGGGGATTACAATTCACCCCTCCACTTT. Its protein product is CASSQVGDYNSPLHF.

This clonotype was counted once. V and J are TRBV6-6 and TRBJ2-5, with 7 bases fitting TRBD2. The DNA end favors TRBJ2-4, so the J call may be wrong. This CDR3 region has 12 residues. Germline V gene data show CDR1 as MNHNY and CDR2 as SVGAGI (reference sequence). The CDR3 loop is CASSYGGDIQYF. CDR3 bases: TGTGCCAGCAGTTACGGGGGGGACATTCAGTACTTC.

CDR3 DNA: TGTGCCAGCTCACCTAACAGACAGAGTACCGGGGAGCTGTTTTTT. Protein product: CASSPNRQSTGELFF. This sequence joins TRBV18 and TRBJ2-2; possibly TRBD1 for D (5 bases). V was shortened by 3 bases and J by 5 bases, with 13 bases between the two germline ends. Germline V gives CDR1 KGHSH, CDR2 LQKENI. The CDR3 runs to 15 residues.

The rearrangement uses TRBV3-1 and TRBJ1-4, with TRBD1 as a possible D gene (5 bases). The CDR3 is 15 amino acids. Germline CDR1 is LGHDT and CDR2 is YNNKEL (reference sequence). V lost 4 bases, J lost 8 bases, and 17 bases lay in between. CDR3 nucleotides: TGTGCCAGCAGCCCCTTTAGGGACGGGGGGGAAAAACTGTTTTTT. It specifies CASSPFRDGGEKLFF.